This entry lists 22 T cell receptor beta chains sequenced from one sample in a study of shared clonotypes between healthy human individuals. The protocol was immunoSEQ multiplex PCR, while the TCRdb copy is restricted to in-frame clones and leaves out a portion. The profile covers about 690,000 clones, with about 90% appearing a single time and 30% to 40% taken by the ten largest. Sequencing used memory CD8+ T cells from PBMCs. Subset denoted: CD45RO+ cells pooled with CCR7-negative TemRA cells. The receptors originated from a man younger than 35 in good health. Some clones in this sample may be carry-over from other donors' samples.

The sample holds one count of this clone. Other DNA sequences from this sample encode an identical CDR3 as well. This chain links TRBV9 with TRBJ1-1; D may be TRBD1 (6 bases). Germline V lookup: CDR1 SGDLS, CDR2 YYNGEE. V lost 0 bases, J lost 4 bases, and 7 bases lay in between. The CDR3 has 13 amino acids. CDR3 protein: CASSVGGATEAFF. The CDR3 coding sequence is TGTGCCAGCAGCGTAGGGGGGGCCACTGAAGCTTTCTTT. The variable domain in full, completed from reference TRBV9 and TRBJ1-1, reads DSGVTQTPKHLITATGQRVTLRCSPRSGDLSVYWYQQSLDQGLQFLIQYYNGEERAKGNILERFSAQQFPDLHSELNLSSLELGDSALYFCASSVGGATEAFFGQGTRLTVV.

The chain is built from TRBV4-1 and TRBJ1-1, with no clear D. Germline lookup yields CDR1 MGHRA and CDR2 YSYEKL. V lost 0 bases and J lost 1, with 9 bases in between. The CDR3 has 15 residues. CDR3 sequence (DNA): TGCGCCAGCAGCCAAGATTCCCCCAGGAACACTGAAGCTTTCTTT. It encodes CASSQDSPRNTEAFF.

The chain uses TRBV5-6 and TRBJ2-1; D might be TRBD1 (6 bases). Germline V CDR1 and CDR2: SGHDT, YYEEEE. Trimming shortened V by 0 bases and J by 8 bases, and 18 bases separated the two germline ends. This CDR3 comprises 16 residues. The DNA of the CDR3 is TGTGCCAGCAGCTTGGCTTGGGGGACACGACAGGATGAGCAGTTCTTC. Amino acids: CASSLAWGTRQDEQFF.

This chain connects TRBV7-9 to TRBJ2-1; D tentatively fits TRBD1 or TRBD2 (5 bases each). V lost 4 bases to trimming and J lost 9 bases, with 13 bases between them. This CDR3 has 13 amino acids. Germline loops: CDR1 SEHNR, CDR2 FQNEAQ (reference sequence). The CDR3: CASSSEGLGEQFF. CDR3 nucleotides: TGTGCCAGCAGCTCAGAGGGGCTAGGTGAGCAGTTCTTC.

V gene TRBV29-1 combines with J gene TRBJ2-2, with TRBD2 identical over 8 bases. CDR1 and CDR2 from the germline V gene are SQVTM and ANQGSEA. Unmatched junction bases numbered 4, after V lost 1 base and J lost 3 bases. The CDR3 is 15 residues long. The CDR3 coding sequence is TGCAGCGTTGAAGTTCCTAGCGGGTACACCGGGGAGCTGTTTTTT. Translated, it gives CSVEVPSGYTGELFF.

This chain connects TRBV6-1 to TRBJ1-3; D remains unclear. In germline, CDR1 is MNHNS, CDR2 SASEGT. Deletions cut 3 bases from V and 8 bases from J, with 17 bases between. The CDR3 runs to 15 residues. CDR3 region: CASSDPSGPQDTIYF. In DNA, the CDR3 is TGTGCCAGCAGTGACCCCTCCGGGCCCCAGGACACCATATATTTT.

The chain joins TRBV28 to TRBJ1-2; tentatively, D is TRBD1 (5 bases). V lost 2 bases and J lost 4, with 14 bases in between. There are 15 residues in the CDR3. In germline, CDR1 is MDHEN, CDR2 SYDVKM. The CDR3 here is CASSLSRAGVYGYTF. Here the CDR3 DNA reads TGTGCCAGCAGTTTAAGTCGGGCGGGGGTCTATGGCTACACCTTC.

The chain has TRBV28 and TRBJ1-1; D may be TRBD1 (6 bases). CDR3 length: 15 residues. V lost 5 bases and J lost 1, with 14 bases in between. Looked up from germline, CDR1 is MDHEN and CDR2 is SYDVKM. In DNA, the CDR3 is TGTGCCAGCAGTGCCCCAGACAGGTCGAACACTGAAGCTTTCTTT. Translating gives CASSAPDRSNTEAFF.

This clone was seen just once. The V call is TRBV7-2, the J call TRBJ2-3; 12 positions match TRBD2. Germline loops: CDR1 SGHTA, CDR2 FQGNSA. There are 17 residues in the CDR3. The junction had 12 bases not matched to a gene; V was cut back by 5 bases and J by 6 bases. The chain's CDR3 is CASSPRLAGAIRDTQYF. CDR3 nucleotides: TGTGCCAGCAGCCCCAGACTAGCGGGAGCCATTAGGGATACGCAGTATTTT.

The genes are TRBV7-9 and TRBJ1-2; 10 bases are shared with TRBD1. CDR3 length: 17 amino acids. Per germline, CDR1 SEHNR and CDR2 FQNEAQ (reference sequence). The J segment lost 1 base and the V segment lost 1 base, leaving 6 bases of the junction unmatched. CDR3 in DNA: TGTGCCAGCAGCTTAGGGGACAGGGGATTTCATAACTATGGCTACACCTTC. Translated, it gives CASSLGDRGFHNYGYTF.

The chain employs TRBV4-1 and TRBJ2-7, with a tentative D call TRBD1 (6 bases). The ends were cut back, 4 bases at V and 1 base at J, with 14 bases in the middle. There are 15 residues in the CDR3. CDR1 and CDR2 (germline): MGHRA, YSYEKL. As DNA, the CDR3 is TGCGCCAGCAGCCCCCGGGACACCCGATCCTACGAGCAGTACTTC. Translation gives CASSPRDTRSYEQYF.

This chain joins TRBV13 and TRBJ1-5, with TRBD1 as a possible D gene (5 bases). The V end lost 7 bases, the J end lost 0 bases, and 10 bases lay between the germline ends. Germline V gene sequence: CDR1 PRHDT, CDR2 FYEKMQ (reference sequence). The CDR3 has 14 amino acids. CDR3 nucleotides: TGTGCCAGCACTGTGGGGCGTAGCAATCAGCCCCAGCATTTT. Amino acid sequence: CASTVGRSNQPQHF.

J is TRBJ2-1 and V is TRBV13, with a tentative D call TRBD2 (6 bases). The germline V gene encodes CDR1 PRHDT and CDR2 FYEKMQ (reference sequence). V lost 2 bases, J lost 2 bases, and 13 bases lay in between. The CDR3 spans 16 residues. The CDR3 protein is CASSLRPGDAYNEQFF. DNA of the CDR3: TGTGCCAGCAGCTTACGTCCGGGAGACGCCTACAATGAGCAGTTCTTC.

The rearrangement uses TRBV28 and TRBJ1-1; TRBD1 is a possible D gene (5 bases). The germline V gene encodes CDR1 MDHEN and CDR2 SYDVKM. CDR3 length: 13 amino acids. Between the trimmed V and J ends, which lost 8 bases and 1 base, there was a span of 11 bases. CDR3 nucleotides: TGTGCCAGCGAAGGGGCGGGGAACACTGAAGCTTTCTTT. Translation gives CASEGAGNTEAFF. Filled out from reference TRBV28 and TRBJ1-1, the complete variable domain reads DVKVTQSSRYLVKRTGEKVFLECVQDMDHENMFWYRQDPGLGLRLIYFSYDVKMKEKGDIPEGYSVSREKKERFSLILESASTNQTSMYLCASEGAGNTEAFFGQGTRLTVV.

This clone came up once. This sequence joins TRBV5-1 and TRBJ2-7, with D possibly matching TRBD2 (6 bases). Trimming pared 5 bases from V and 1 base from J, leaving 13 bases between. The CDR3 is made up of 14 amino acids. Germline loops: CDR1 SGHRS, CDR2 YFSETQ. DNA of the CDR3: TGCGCCAGCAGTGCGCGGGGCTTTTCCTACGAGCAGTACTTC. This encodes CASSARGFSYEQYF.

This rearrangement joins TRBV5-1 to TRBJ1-4, with a possible D match to TRBD1 (5 bases). The V and J ends lost 4 bases and 4 bases respectively, with 14 bases between them. This CDR3 has 15 amino acids. Germline V CDR1 and CDR2: SGHRS, YFSETQ. The DNA of the CDR3 is TGCGCCAGCAGCCCCGAGGGACTACTTAATGAAAAACTGTTTTTT. It encodes CASSPEGLLNEKLFF.

This sequence joins TRBV9 and TRBJ2-1; TRBD1 agrees at 9 bases. Germline V CDR1 and CDR2: SGDLS, YYNGEE. V was clipped by 3 bases and J by 10 bases; unmatched bases: 8. The CDR3 is 14 amino acids. The CDR3 loop is CASSAAGTGREQFF. CDR3 DNA: TGTGCCAGCAGCGCGGCCGGGACAGGGAGGGAGCAGTTCTTC.

The rearrangement links TRBV19 to TRBJ1-2; maybe TRBD1 (5 bases). CDR1 is LNHDA and CDR2 is SQIVND in the germline V gene (reference sequence). Trimming removed 6 bases from V and 8 bases from J, with 13 bases in between. The CDR3 has 12 amino acids. CDR3: CASRYGGAGYTF. CDR3 bases: TGTGCCAGTAGATATGGAGGGGCAGGCTACACCTTC.

V gene TRBV28 combines with J gene TRBJ2-4; unclear D gene. CDR1 is MDHEN, CDR2 SYDVKM, per germline. The CDR3 is 14 residues long. V shed 5 bases and J shed 6 bases, with 14 bases lying between them. The CDR3 DNA is TGTGCCAGCAGTCCGGGCCATCCGGGAAACATTCAGTACTTC. Translated, it gives CASSPGHPGNIQYF.

The V and J genes are TRBV10-3 and TRBJ2-1, with 9 bases that match TRBD2. CDR3 length equals 15 residues. CDR1 is ENHRY and CDR2 is SYGVKD in the germline V gene. V shed 7 bases, J shed 0 bases, and the junction held 4 bases outside the gene matches. As DNA, the CDR3 is TGTGCCATCAATAGGCGGGAGGGCTCCTACAATGAGCAGTTCTTC. Protein: CAINRREGSYNEQFF.

This chain uses TRBV27 with TRBJ2-1; D remains ambiguous. Trimming took 11 bases from V and 2 from J, leaving 7 bases between them. The CDR3 sequence is 11 residues long. Germline V gives CDR1 MNHEY, CDR2 SMNVEV (reference sequence). The CDR3 DNA reads TGTGCCTGCCAAACCTACAATGAGCAGTTCTTC. Protein sequence: CACQTYNEQFF.

This clone has only one observation. This chain uses TRBV6-1 with TRBJ2-3; 8 bases are shared with TRBD2. Germline V gene sequence: CDR1 MNHNS, CDR2 SASEGT. This CDR3 spans 15 amino acids. The junction had 10 bases not matched to a gene; V was cut back by 7 bases and J by 4 bases. The CDR3 DNA reads TGTGCCAGCATGTTCGGGAGCGGGAGCCCAGATACGCAGTATTTT. Its translation: CASMFGSGSPDTQYF.